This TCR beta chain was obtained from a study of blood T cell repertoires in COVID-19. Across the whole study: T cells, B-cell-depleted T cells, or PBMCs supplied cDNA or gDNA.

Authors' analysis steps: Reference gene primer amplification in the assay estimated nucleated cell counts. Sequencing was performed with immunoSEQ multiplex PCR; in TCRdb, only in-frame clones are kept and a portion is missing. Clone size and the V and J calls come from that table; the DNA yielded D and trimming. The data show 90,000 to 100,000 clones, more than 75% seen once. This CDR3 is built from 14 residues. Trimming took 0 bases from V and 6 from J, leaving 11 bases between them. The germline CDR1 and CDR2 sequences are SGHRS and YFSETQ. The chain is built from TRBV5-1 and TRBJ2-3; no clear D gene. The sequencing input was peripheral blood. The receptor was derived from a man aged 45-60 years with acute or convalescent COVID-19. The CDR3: CASSLGPLKDTQYF. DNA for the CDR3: TGCGCCAGCAGCTTGGGCCCACTTAAGGATACGCAGTATTTT. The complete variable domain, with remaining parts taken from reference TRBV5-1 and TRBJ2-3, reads KAGVTQTPRYLIKTRGQQVTLSCSPISGHRSVSWYQQTPGQGLQFLFEYFSETQRNKGNFPGRFSGRQFSNSRSEMNVSTLELGDSALYLCASSLGPLKDTQYFGPGTRLTVL.